Listed below are T cell receptor beta chains from one sample, sequenced in a study of blood T cell repertoires in COVID-19. Repertoires were generated with immunoSEQ multiplex PCR, while TCRdb's copy carries only in-frame clones and drops some. The sample includes around 91,000 clones, 70% to 90% seen only once; the top ten take around 12%. Sequencing was performed on peripheral blood. These receptors were taken from a human donor in a cohort sampled during active COVID-19. CDR3s include the opening cysteine and the closing phenylalanine or tryptophan. Each record gives: D gene, V gene, clone size, J gene, CDR3 protein, CDR3 DNA. The D gene is left open where the match is weak. Rows give clone size only sometimes, using once, few, many, or a class for an expanded clone.

D: TRBD1
V: TRBV5-4
size: .
J: TRBJ1-2
CDR3: CASSQIGQGFGYTF
DNA: TGTGCCAGCAGCCAAATAGGACAGGGATTTGGCTACACCTTC

D: .
V: TRBV30
size: .
J: TRBJ2-1
CDR3: CAWSRGYYWFF
DNA: TGTGCCTGGAGTAGAGGGTACTATTGGTTCTTC

D: .
V: TRBV5-6
size: .
J: TRBJ1-4
CDR3: CASSLRRDGEKLFF
DNA: TGTGCCAGCAGCTTGCGCAGGGATGGTGAAAAACTGTTTTTT

D: TRBD2
V: TRBV7-2
size: .
J: TRBJ2-7
CDR3: CASSLEGGNYEQYF
DNA: TGTGCCAGCAGCTTAGAGGGAGGGAACTACGAGCAGTACTTC

D: .
V: TRBV18
size: .
J: TRBJ1-4
CDR3: CASSPGRGEKLFF
DNA: TGTGCCAGCTCACCCGGACGGGGGGAAAAACTGTTTTTT

D: .
V: TRBV28
size: .
J: TRBJ2-2
CDR3: CASSLWAGSGTGELFF
DNA: TGTGCCAGCAGTTTATGGGCGGGGTCGGGCACCGGGGAGCTGTTTTTT

D: .
V: TRBV12-3/TRBV12-4
size: .
J: TRBJ1-4
CDR3: CASSLFRNEKLFF
DNA: TGTGCCAGCAGTTTATTCCGGAATGAAAAACTGTTTTTT

D: TRBD2
V: TRBV9
size: once
J: TRBJ2-2
CDR3: CASSAERRLAGMTGELFF
DNA: TGTGCCAGCAGCGCAGAACGTCGGCTAGCGGGAATGACCGGGGAGCTGTTTTTT

D: TRBD1
V: TRBV7-9
size: .
J: TRBJ2-5
CDR3: CASSLGVRTGETQYF
DNA: TGTGCCAGCAGCTTAGGAGTTAGGACAGGGGAGACCCAGTACTTC

D: .
V: TRBV3-1/TRBV3-2
size: .
J: TRBJ2-1
CDR3: CASSRGFGGARRNEQFF
DNA: TGTGCCAGCAGCCGGGGGTTTGGGGGGGCCAGAAGAAATGAGCAGTTCTTC

D: .
V: TRBV3-1/TRBV3-2
size: .
J: TRBJ2-5
CDR3: CASSPSRAGETQYF
DNA: TGTGCCAGCAGCCCGAGTAGGGCGGGAGAGACCCAGTACTTC

D: TRBD2
V: TRBV28
size: .
J: TRBJ2-2
CDR3: CASITSGTGELFF
DNA: TGTGCCAGCATAACTAGCGGGACCGGGGAGCTGTTTTTT

D: .
V: TRBV6-5
size: .
J: TRBJ2-7
CDR3: CASSYSFGGSYEQYF
DNA: TGTGCCAGCAGTTACTCTTTTGGGGGGTCCTACGAGCAGTACTTC

D: .
V: TRBV6-1
size: .
J: TRBJ2-7
CDR3: CASSEPYAITYEQYF
DNA: TGTGCCAGCAGTGAGCCGTATGCGATAACCTACGAGCAGTACTTC